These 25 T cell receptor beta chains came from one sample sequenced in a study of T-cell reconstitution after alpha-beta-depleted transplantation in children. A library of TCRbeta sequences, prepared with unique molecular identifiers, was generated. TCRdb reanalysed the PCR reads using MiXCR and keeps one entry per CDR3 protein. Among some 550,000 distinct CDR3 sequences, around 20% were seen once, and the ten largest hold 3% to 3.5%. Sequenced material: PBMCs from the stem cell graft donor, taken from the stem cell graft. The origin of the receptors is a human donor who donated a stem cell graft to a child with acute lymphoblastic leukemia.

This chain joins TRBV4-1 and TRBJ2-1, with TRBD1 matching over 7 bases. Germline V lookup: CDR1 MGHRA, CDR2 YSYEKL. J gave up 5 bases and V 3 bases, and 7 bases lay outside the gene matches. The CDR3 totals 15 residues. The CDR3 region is CASSHPDRWNNEQFF. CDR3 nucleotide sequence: TGCGCCAGCAGCCACCCGGACAGGTGGAACAATGAGCAGTTCTTC.

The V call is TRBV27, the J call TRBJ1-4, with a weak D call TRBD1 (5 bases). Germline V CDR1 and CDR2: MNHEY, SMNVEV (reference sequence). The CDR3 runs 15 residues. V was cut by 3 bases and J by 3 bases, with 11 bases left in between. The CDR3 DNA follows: TGTGCCAGCAGTTTTGGCCGGGGCTCTAATGAAAAACTGTTTTTT. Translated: CASSFGRGSNEKLFF.

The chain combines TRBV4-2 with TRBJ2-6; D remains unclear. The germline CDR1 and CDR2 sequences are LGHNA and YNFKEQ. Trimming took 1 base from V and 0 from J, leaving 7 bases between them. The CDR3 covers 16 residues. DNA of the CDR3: TGTGCCAGCAGCCAAGGCAGAGACTCTGGGGCCAACGTCCTGACTTTC. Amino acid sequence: CASSQGRDSGANVLTF.

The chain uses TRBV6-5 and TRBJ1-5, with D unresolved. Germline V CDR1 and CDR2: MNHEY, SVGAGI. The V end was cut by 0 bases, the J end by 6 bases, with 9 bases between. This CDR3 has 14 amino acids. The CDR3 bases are TGTGCCAGCAGTTACTCAGGATTGAGTCAGCCCCAGCATTTT. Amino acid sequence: CASSYSGLSQPQHF.

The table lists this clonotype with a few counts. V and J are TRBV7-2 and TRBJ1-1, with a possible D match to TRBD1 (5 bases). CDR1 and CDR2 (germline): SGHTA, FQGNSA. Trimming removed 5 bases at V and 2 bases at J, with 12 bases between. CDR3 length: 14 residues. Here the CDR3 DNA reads TGTGCCAGCAGCCCCCGGGGCCACAACACTGAAGCTTTCTTT. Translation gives CASSPRGHNTEAFF.

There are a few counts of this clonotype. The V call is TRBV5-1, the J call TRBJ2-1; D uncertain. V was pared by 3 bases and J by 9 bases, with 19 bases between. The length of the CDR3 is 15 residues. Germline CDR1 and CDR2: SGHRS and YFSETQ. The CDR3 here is CASSSHQELLSEQFF. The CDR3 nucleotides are TGCGCCAGCAGCTCCCATCAAGAATTGCTATCTGAGCAGTTCTTC.

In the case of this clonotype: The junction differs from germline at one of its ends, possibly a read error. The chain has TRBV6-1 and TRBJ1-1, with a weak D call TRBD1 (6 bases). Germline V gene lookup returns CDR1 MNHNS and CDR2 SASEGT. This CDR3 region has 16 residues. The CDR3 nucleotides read TGTGCCGGCAGACGAACCCTAACAGGGTCGGACACTGAAGCTTTCTTT. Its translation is CAGRRTLTGSDTEAFF.

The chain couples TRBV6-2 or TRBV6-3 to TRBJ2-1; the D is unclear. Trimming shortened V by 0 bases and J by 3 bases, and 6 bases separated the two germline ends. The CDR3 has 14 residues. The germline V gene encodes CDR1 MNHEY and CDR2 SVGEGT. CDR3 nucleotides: TGTGCCAGCAGTTACTCGTGGATCTACAATGAGCAGTTCTTC. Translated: CASSYSWIYNEQFF.

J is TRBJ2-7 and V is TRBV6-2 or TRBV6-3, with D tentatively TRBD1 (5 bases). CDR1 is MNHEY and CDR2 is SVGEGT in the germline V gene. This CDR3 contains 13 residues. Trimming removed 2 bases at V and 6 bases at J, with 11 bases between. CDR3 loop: CASSYGQGFEQYF. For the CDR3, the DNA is TGTGCCAGCAGTTACGGCCAGGGTTTCGAGCAGTACTTC.

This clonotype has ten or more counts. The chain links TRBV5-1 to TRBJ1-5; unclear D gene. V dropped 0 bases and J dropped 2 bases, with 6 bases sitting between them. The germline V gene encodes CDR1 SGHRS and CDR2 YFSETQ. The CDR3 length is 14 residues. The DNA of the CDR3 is TGCGCCAGCAGCTTGGTGGGTGGCAATCAGCCCCAGCATTTT. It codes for CASSLVGGNQPQHF.

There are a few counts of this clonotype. The CDR3: CSARDRQDSYEQYF. CDR3 bases: TGCAGTGCTAGAGATAGGCAGGATTCCTACGAGCAGTACTTC. The chain employs TRBV20-1 and TRBJ2-7; D is unclear. Germline CDR1 and CDR2: DFQATT and SNEGSKA (reference sequence). Trimming pared 0 bases from V and 1 base from J, leaving 10 bases between. The CDR3 is 14 residues long.

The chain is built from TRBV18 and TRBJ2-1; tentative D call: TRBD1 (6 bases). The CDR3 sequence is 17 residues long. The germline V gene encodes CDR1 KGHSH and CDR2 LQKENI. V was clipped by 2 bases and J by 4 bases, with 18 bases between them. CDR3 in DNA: TGTGCCAGCTCACCAATTTGGGTACAGGGTCAGTACAATGAGCAGTTCTTC. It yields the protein CASSPIWVQGQYNEQFF.

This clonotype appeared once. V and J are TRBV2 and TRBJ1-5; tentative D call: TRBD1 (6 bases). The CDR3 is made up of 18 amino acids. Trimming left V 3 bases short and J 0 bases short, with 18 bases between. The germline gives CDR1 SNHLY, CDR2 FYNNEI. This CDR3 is CASSDELGGTPSNQPQHF. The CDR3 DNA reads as TGTGCCAGCAGTGATGAGTTGGGAGGGACACCTAGCAATCAGCCCCAGCATTTT.

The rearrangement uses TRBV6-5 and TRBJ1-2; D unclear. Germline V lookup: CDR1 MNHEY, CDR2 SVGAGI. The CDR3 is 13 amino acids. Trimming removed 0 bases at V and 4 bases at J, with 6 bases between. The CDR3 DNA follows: TGTGCCAGCAGTTACTCGAGGTCCTATGGCTACACCTTC. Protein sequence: CASSYSRSYGYTF.

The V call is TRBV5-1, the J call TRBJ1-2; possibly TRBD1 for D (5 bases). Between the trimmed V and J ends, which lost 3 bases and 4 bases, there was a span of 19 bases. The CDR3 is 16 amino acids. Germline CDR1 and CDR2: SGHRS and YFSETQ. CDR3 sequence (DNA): TGCGCCAGCAGCTCTTCCTACAGGCAGACCTTCTATGGCTACACCTTC. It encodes CASSSSYRQTFYGYTF.

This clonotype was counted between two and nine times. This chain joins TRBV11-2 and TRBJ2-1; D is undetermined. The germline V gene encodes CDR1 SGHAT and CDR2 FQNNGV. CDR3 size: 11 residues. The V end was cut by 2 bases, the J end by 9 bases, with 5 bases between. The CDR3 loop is CASSLMVEQFF. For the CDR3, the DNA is TGTGCCAGCAGCTTAATGGTTGAGCAGTTCTTC.

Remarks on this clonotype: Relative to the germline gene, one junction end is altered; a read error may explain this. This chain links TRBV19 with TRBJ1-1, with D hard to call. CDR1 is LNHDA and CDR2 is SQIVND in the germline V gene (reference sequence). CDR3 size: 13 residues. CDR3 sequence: CASSAAWNPEAFF. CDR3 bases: TGTGCCAGTAGTGCGGCCTGGAACCCTGAAGCTTTCTTT.

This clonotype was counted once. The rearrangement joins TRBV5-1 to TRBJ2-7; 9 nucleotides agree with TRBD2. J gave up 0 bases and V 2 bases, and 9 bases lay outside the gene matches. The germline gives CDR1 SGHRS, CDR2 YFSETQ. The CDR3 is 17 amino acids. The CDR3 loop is CASSFSSGRRGSYEQYF. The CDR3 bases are TGCGCCAGCAGCTTCTCCAGCGGGAGGAGGGGCTCCTACGAGCAGTACTTC.

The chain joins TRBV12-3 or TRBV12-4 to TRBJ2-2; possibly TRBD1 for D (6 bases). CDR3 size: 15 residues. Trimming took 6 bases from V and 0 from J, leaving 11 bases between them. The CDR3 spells CASSSGATNTGELFF. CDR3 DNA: TGTGCCAGCAGCTCAGGGGCGACGAACACCGGGGAGCTGTTTTTT.

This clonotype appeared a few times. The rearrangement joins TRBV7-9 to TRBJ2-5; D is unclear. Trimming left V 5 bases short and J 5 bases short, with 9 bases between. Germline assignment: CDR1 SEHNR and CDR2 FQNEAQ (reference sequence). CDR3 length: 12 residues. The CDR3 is CASSERSETQYF. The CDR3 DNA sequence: TGTGCCAGCAGCGAGAGGTCGGAGACCCAGTACTTC.

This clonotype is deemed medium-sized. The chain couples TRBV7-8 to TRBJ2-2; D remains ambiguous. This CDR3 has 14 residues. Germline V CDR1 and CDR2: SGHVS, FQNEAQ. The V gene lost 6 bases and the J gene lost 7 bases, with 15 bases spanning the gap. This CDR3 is CASSKTHSGGELFF. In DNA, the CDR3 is TGTGCCAGCAGTAAAACCCATAGTGGCGGGGAGCTGTTTTTT. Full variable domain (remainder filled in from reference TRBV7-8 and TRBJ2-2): GAGVSQSPRYKVAKRGQDVALRCDPISGHVSLFWYQQALGQGPEFLTYFQNEAQLDKSGLPSDRFFAERPEGSVSTLKIQRTQQEDSAVYLCASSKTHSGGELFFGEGSRLTVL.

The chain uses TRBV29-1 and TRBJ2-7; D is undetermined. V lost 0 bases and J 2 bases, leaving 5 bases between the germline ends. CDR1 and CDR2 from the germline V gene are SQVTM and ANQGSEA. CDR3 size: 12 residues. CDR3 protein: CSVEDMTYEQYF. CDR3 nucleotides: TGCAGCGTTGAAGATATGACCTACGAGCAGTACTTC.

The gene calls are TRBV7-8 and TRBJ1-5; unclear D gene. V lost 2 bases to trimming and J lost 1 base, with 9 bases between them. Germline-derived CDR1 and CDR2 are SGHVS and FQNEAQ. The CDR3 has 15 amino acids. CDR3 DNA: TGTGCCAGCAGCTTACACACCGCCAGCAATCAGCCCCAGCATTTT. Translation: CASSLHTASNQPQHF.

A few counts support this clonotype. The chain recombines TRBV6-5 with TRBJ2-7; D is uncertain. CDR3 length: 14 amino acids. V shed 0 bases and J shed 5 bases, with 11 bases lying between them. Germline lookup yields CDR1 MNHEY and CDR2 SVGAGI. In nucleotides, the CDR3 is TGTGCCAGCAGTTACTCGATCTGGGAACACGAGCAGTACTTC. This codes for CASSYSIWEHEQYF.

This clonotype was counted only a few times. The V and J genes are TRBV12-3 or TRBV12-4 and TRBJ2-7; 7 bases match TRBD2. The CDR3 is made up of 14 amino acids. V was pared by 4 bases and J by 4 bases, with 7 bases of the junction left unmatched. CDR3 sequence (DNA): TGTGCCAGCAGTTCCCATCCCGGGGGGTACGAGCAGTACTTC. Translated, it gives CASSSHPGGYEQYF.